This TCR beta chain was obtained from a study of T cell responses to AZD1222 COVID-19 vaccine. Sequencing used immunoSEQ multiplex PCR; TCRdb keeps in-frame clones, though not all of them. In the table there are 90,000 to 120,000 clones, 89% of which are singletons. Worth noting for this clone: Its antigen is still unknown.

This CDR3 is built from 15 residues. With 4 bases removed from V and 6 bases from J, the gap between germline ends came to 15 bases. Germline V gene sequence: CDR1 SGHVS, CDR2 FQNEAQ. Broader study findings: Females made up more of the donors, who were largely white British, and clonal diversity may have come out too low. Only a handful of AZD1222 recipients were seropositive at baseline. Two doses of AZD1222 preceded a rise in Spike-specific TCR breadth and depth. The reported proportion of spike-specific TCRs targeting unmutated variant regions was nearly half.

This material consisted of peripheral blood, taken on day 0 of AZD1222 vaccination. This receptor was identified in an adult in good health. The rearrangement links TRBV7-8 to TRBJ2-2; perhaps D is TRBD1 or TRBD2 (5 bases each). The CDR3 here is CASSWNRGDAGELFF. DNA of the CDR3: TGTGCCAGCAGCTGGAACCGAGGGGACGCCGGGGAGCTGTTTTTT.